The entry below gives a single T cell receptor (beta chain) sequence along with its context. What this receptor recognizes is not known. Base quality data are lacking; no much larger clone is found one base away. The sample originates from a study of blood T cells in healthy people across ages (dated by TCRdb to the mid-2010s). Regarding the complete study: In model experiments, template switching captured about one uniquely barcoded TCR beta cDNA molecule for every two T cells. Donors were grouped into four age groups: young (average approximately 16 years), middle-aged (around 39), aged (roughly 67) and long-lived (just over 80). To avoid experimental bias, donors of different ages were distributed randomly across sequencing lanes. For two donors (one aged 18 to 30 and one aged 80 or older), the study analyzed two additional independent replicas of 1 million unique cDNA reads from the same blood draw. The study measured age-related changes in TCR beta repertoire diversity using deep sequencing normalized with unique cDNA molecular identifiers.

The full study reports these points: Conclusive comparison of naive and antigen-experienced compartments was prevented by the profiling of bulk unsorted PBMCs. Estimates of total diversity based on one million sequenced T cells were considered lower bounds and underestimates. As age increased, observed TCR beta diversity per million T cells dropped in a roughly linear way, and a significant reduction was already evident by age about 40. The long-lived group showed more naive CD4+ T cells, fewer expanded clones and increased TCR diversity than the aged group, suggesting age selection. The percentage of naive T cells measured by flow cytometry correlated strongly with observed TCR beta diversity. Because donor CMV infection status was unknown, age-related changes in expanded clonotypes were potentially confounded.

Systemically healthy Caucasian individuals from Russia, 35 to 40 in total and aged roughly 6 to 100 years, were included as donors. Each donor gave 8 to 10 milliliters of peripheral blood, drawn into EDTA-treated Vacutainer tubes. Ficoll-Paque density-gradient centrifugation was used to isolate PBMCs, with at least 7 million per sample. Total RNA, at least 6 micrograms per sample, was extracted from PBMCs with Trizol reagent. For every donor, an aliquot of PBMCs went through flow cytometry to measure the percentages of naive CD45RAhigh/CD27high T cells. The CDR3 sequence holds 21 residues, the cysteine and phenylalanine included. Only the CDR3 DNA stays, 63 bases, in frame from base 1. Libraries were made using 5' RACE. The reads were generated on an Illumina HiSeq 2500. A second about 7 to 12 cycle PCR used a sample-barcoded 5' primer and a J-beta primer mix. A unique molecular identifier was introduced onto each TCR beta cDNA molecule by a template-switch 5' adaptor carrying 12 random nucleotides. At least 2.5 million CDR3-containing paired-end reads were obtained from each sample. The Mint cDNA synthesis kit, primed by a TRBC-specific oligonucleotide, was used to synthesize first-strand cDNA from all RNA. All cDNA was treated with uracil-DNA glycosylase and then went through a first 18-cycle PCR with the universal primers M1SS and BC2_uni_R. Concerning the study's data processing: For normalization, 1 million high-quality reads were randomly selected from each sample, with every read carrying a distinct molecular identifier. Instead of being binned into consensus sequences, reads with shared molecular identifiers were discarded. CDR3 identification, clonotype clustering and error correction used MiTCR with a Q25 quality threshold and the strictest error-elimination algorithm. A nonparametric unseen species model with Euler transformation was used to estimate a lower bound on total TCR beta diversity. TCRdb ran its own pipeline on the public reads, namely fastp trimming at Q25 and MiXCR clone calling, and kept in-frame beta chains. Rows matching on CDR3 protein sequence are summarized as one entry with the most common DNA and genes. These V and J calls derive from TCRdb rather than the authors' analysis. For this sample there are over 1,300,000 distinct CDR3 sequences; around 55% appear just once. The ten top clones hold 6.5% to 8% of the sample.

Sequenced: blood. The rearranged chain carries TRBV12-3 or TRBV12-4 and TRBJ2-7; the D gene could be TRBD1 or TRBD2, each one agreeing over 5 bases. The J call may be in error: the DNA end matches TRBJ2-4 better. The source is a man between 18 and 35 years old in good health. The CDR3 in this case is CASSGLSWDRALRLAKNIQYF. The DNA sequence is given as TGTGCCAGCAGTGGTCTGAGTTGGGACCGAGCTTTACGGTTAGCCAAAAACATTCAGTACTTC.